The clone carrying this T cell receptor beta chain was seen a handful of times. Its antigen is undetermined. This sample is part of a study of OX40 agonist ivuxolimab in advanced cancers. About the research overall: Every patient in dose escalation had hepatocellular carcinoma, melanoma, renal cell or head and neck cancer.

Data came from immunoSEQ multiplex PCR; TCRdb stores just in-frame clones and leaves some out. The data contain 55,000 to 65,000 clones, about 86% of them seen just once; the ten biggest clones take up 2% to 2.5%. Study observations and caveats: CD8+ T cells averaged more expanded clones than CD4+. Researchers did not determine the expanded peripheral T cells' antigen specificity. Compared with others, partial responders at 0.1-3.0 mg/kg displayed clonal expansion among the lowest.

The CDR3 has 17 amino acids. Per germline, CDR1 MNHEY and CDR2 SMNVEV (reference sequence). Losses at the gene ends were 0 bases for V and 5 bases for J; bases not matched to a gene: 8. This chain joins TRBV27 and TRBJ2-7; 12 positions agree with TRBD1. The clonotype originates from an adult with an advanced solid tumor such as melanoma, head and neck, liver or kidney cancer. The sequenced sample was CD4+ or CD8+ T cells sorted from blood, obtained in a trial of the OX40 agonist ivuxolimab. The CDR3 protein is CASSLSAGTGGFHEQYF. The CDR3 nucleotides are TGTGCCAGCAGTTTATCGGCCGGGACAGGGGGCTTTCACGAGCAGTACTTC.